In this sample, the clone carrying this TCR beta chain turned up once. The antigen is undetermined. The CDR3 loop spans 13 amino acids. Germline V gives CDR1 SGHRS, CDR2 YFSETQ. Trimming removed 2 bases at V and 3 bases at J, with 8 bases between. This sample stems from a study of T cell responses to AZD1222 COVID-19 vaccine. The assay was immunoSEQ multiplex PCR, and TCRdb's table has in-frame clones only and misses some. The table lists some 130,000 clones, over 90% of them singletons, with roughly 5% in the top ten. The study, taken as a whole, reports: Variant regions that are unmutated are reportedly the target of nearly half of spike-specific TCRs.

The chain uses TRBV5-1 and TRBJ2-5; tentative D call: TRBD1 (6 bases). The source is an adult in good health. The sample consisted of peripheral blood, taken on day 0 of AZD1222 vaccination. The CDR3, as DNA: TGCGCCAGCAGCTTAAACAGGGAAGAGACCCAGTACTTC. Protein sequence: CASSLNREETQYF.